A selection of T cell receptor beta chains follows, all from one sample in a study of T cells in localized non-small cell lung cancer. The method was immunoSEQ multiplex PCR; TCRdb's version includes in-frame clones alone and lacks a portion of them. The profile covers around 26,000 clones, with about 90% appearing a single time and about 3% taken by the ten largest. The starting material was peripheral blood, obtained before any cancer treatment. Every receptor here comes from a woman aged 18-55 years with stage I lung adenocarcinoma. Each CDR3 is given with its conserved first and last residue. A D gene is named only where the DNA matches it firmly.

d_call,j_call,v_call,cdr3_nt,cdr3_aa
NA,TRBJ1-5,TRBV6-9,TGTGCCAGCAGTTACCAGGGGAATCAGCCCCAGCATTTC,CASSYQGNQPQHF
TRBD1,TRBJ2-5,TRBV19,TGTGCCATTGGGACAGGAAACCAAGAGACCCAGTACTTC,CAIGTGNQETQYF
NA,TRBJ2-2,TRBV5-6,TGTGCCAGCAGCTTGGGACCCCCCGCCGGGGAGCTGTTTTTT,CASSLGPPAGELFF
NA,TRBJ1-4,TRBV7-3,TGTGCCAGCAGCGGGGTTAGTGAAAAACTGTTTTTT,CASSGVSEKLFF
TRBD1,TRBJ2-3,TRBV10-3,TGTGCCATCAGTGAAGGACAGGGGGCAGATACGCAGTATTTT,CAISEGQGADTQYF
NA,TRBJ1-2,TRBV19,TGTGCCAGTACCGCCGGCGGATATAGGGGCTACACCTTC,CASTAGGYRGYTF
NA,TRBJ2-1,TRBV7-8,TGTGCCAGCAGCCCTGGGTGGGGGTCCTACAATGAGCAGTTCTTC,CASSPGWGSYNEQFF
NA,TRBJ2-7,TRBV19,TGTGCCAGTAGTACTCGGACCGGTGAGAACGAGCAGTACTTC,CASSTRTGENEQYF
TRBD1,TRBJ1-4,TRBV6-5,TGTGCCAGCAGTAGGGACAGGGCCTCCGAAAAACTGTTTTTT,CASSRDRASEKLFF
NA,TRBJ2-5,TRBV9,TGTGCCAGCAGCGTAGGGGACGGAGGGGGGGAGACCCAGTACTTC,CASSVGDGGGETQYF
NA,TRBJ2-1,TRBV9,TGTGCCAGCAGCCCCCACGTTTCGTACAATGAGCAGTTCTTC,CASSPHVSYNEQFF
NA,TRBJ1-5,TRBV19,TGTGCCAGTAGTAAGGGGCGGGGTGGTGGCAATCAGCCCCAGCATTTT,CASSKGRGGGNQPQHF
NA,TRBJ2-7,TRBV6-6,TGTGCCACCAAGAGGGGGGTAGATGCCTACGAGCAGTACTTC,CATKRGVDAYEQYF
NA,TRBJ1-5,TRBV11-2,TGTGCCAGCAGCTTAGAGGCCCAGTCAAATCAGCCCCAGCATTTT,CASSLEAQSNQPQHF
NA,TRBJ2-4,TRBV6-1,TGTGCCAGCAGTGAAAGGCCCTCCACCTTCTTC,CASSERPSTFF
NA,TRBJ2-3,TRBV29-1,TGCAGCGTCCTTGACTACGCCCGCGGCACAGATACGCAGTATTTT,CSVLDYARGTDTQYF
TRBD2,TRBJ2-7,TRBV5-4,TGTGCCAGCAGCTCGGGGGGACCTTCCTACGAGCAGTACTTC,CASSSGGPSYEQYF
NA,TRBJ1-3,TRBV7-3,TGTGCCAGCAGCCGGGGGCAGGGGAACACCATATATTTT,CASSRGQGNTIYF
TRBD2,TRBJ2-1,TRBV9,TGTGCCAGCAGCCCTACTAGCGCCTCCTACAATGAGCAGTTCTTC,CASSPTSASYNEQFF
TRBD2,TRBJ2-5,TRBV5-6,TGTGCCAGCAGCTGGTGGGAGGGGGAGACCCAGTACTTC,CASSWWEGETQYF
NA,TRBJ2-5,TRBV5-6,TGTGCCAGCAGCTTGGTGAGGGTCGGAGGGGCCCCCGGAACCCAGTACTTC,CASSLVRVGGAPGTQYF
NA,TRBJ1-6,TRBV30,TGTGCCTGGAGTCCTATGCCTTGGGGTTTCGGTTCACCCCTCCACTTT,CAWSPMPWGFGSPLHF
NA,TRBJ1-5,TRBV19,TGTGCCAGTAGTATTGGCAGGTGGGGCAATCAGCCCCAGCATTTT,CASSIGRWGNQPQHF
NA,TRBJ2-1,TRBV11-2,TGTGCCAGCAGCTTAGCAGGGCCTGAGCAGTTCTTC,CASSLAGPEQFF
NA,TRBJ2-2,TRBV6-5,TGTGCCAGCAGTTACTCCGGCTGGCGAGGCACCGGGGAGCTGTTTTTT,CASSYSGWRGTGELFF
TRBD2,TRBJ2-7,TRBV6-1,TGTGCCAGCAGCGCCCGCAGCGGGAGTTTATCCGAGCAGTACTTC,CASSARSGSLSEQYF
TRBD1,TRBJ2-1,TRBV4-1,TGCGCCAGCAGCCACCTTATGACAGGGGGCGCGGGCCGAGAGCAGTTCTTC,CASSHLMTGGAGREQFF
NA,TRBJ2-5,TRBV6-1,TGTGCCAGCAGTTTGGGGTCAGGGGCTGGAGAGACCCAGTACTTC,CASSLGSGAGETQYF
NA,TRBJ2-1,TRBV7-3,TGTGCCAGCAGCCCAAATGCTGGGACGCCACCCCACAATGAGCAGTTCTTC,CASSPNAGTPPHNEQFF
TRBD2,TRBJ2-1,TRBV7-9,TGTGCCAGCAGCGGATGGACTAGGGCGGTTTACAATGAGCAGTTCTTC,CASSGWTRAVYNEQFF
NA,TRBJ1-5,TRBV19,TGTGCCAGTAGTATTCCCCCGTATAACAATCAGCCCCAGCATTTT,CASSIPPYNNQPQHF
NA,TRBJ1-3,TRBV28,TGTGCCAGCACGTCGGGGGGGGTTAGAAACACCATATATTTT,CASTSGGVRNTIYF
NA,TRBJ2-4,TRBV7-9,TGTGCCAGCAAGCCGGAGGACAAAAACATTCAGTACTTC,CASKPEDKNIQYF
TRBD2,TRBJ2-3,TRBV7-3,TGTGCCAGCAGCTTAGCGGGAGGCGATACGCAGTATTTT,CASSLAGGDTQYF
TRBD1,TRBJ1-2,TRBV15,TGTGCCACCAGCAGAGATATGGGGACAGCCTACTCTAACTATGGCTACACCTTC,CATSRDMGTAYSNYGYTF
NA,TRBJ1-4,TRBV18,TGTGCCAGCTCACCAAGGACTAATGAAAAACTGTTTTTT,CASSPRTNEKLFF
TRBD2,TRBJ2-5,TRBV28,TGTGCCAGCATGGTCGGGGGGGCGTACCAAGAGACCCAGTACTTC,CASMVGGAYQETQYF
TRBD1,TRBJ1-1,TRBV5-4,TGTGCCAGCAGCGCGGACAGGGGAAAACTGAACACTGAAGCTTTCTTT,CASSADRGKLNTEAFF
NA,TRBJ2-2,TRBV2,TGTGCCAGCAAGATGGACGCAGGGGTAAGGAACACCGGGGAGCTGTTTTTT,CASKMDAGVRNTGELFF
NA,TRBJ2-7,TRBV7-3,TGTGCCAGCAGCTCCAGCCAACCGAACCCGCGGGAGCAGTACTTC,CASSSSQPNPREQYF
NA,TRBJ2-5,TRBV11-2,TGTGCCAGCAGCTCCGGTCGGTGGACAGACCAAGAGACCCAGTACTTC,CASSSGRWTDQETQYF
NA,TRBJ2-3,TRBV28,TGTGCCAGCCGTGTATTTATGGGGGCGACAGATACGCAGTATTTT,CASRVFMGATDTQYF